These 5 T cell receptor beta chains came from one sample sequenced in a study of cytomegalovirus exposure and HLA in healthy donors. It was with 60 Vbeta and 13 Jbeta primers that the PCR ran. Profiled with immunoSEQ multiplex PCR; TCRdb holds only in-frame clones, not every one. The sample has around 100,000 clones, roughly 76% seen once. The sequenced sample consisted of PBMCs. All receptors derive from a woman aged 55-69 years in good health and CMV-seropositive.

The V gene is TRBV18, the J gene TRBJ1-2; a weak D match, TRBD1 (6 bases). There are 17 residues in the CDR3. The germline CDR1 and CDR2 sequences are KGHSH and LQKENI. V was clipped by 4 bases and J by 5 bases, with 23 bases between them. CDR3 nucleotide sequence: TGTGCCAGCTCACTTTTCGGGGCAGGGGAGACCCATTATGGCTACACCTTC. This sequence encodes CASSLFGAGETHYGYTF.

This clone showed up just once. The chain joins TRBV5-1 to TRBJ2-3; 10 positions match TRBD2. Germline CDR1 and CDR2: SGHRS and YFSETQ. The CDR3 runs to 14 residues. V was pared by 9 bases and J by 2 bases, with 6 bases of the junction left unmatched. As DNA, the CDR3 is TGCGCCACAAGGACTAGCGGATTCACAGATACGCAGTATTTT. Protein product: CATRTSGFTDTQYF.

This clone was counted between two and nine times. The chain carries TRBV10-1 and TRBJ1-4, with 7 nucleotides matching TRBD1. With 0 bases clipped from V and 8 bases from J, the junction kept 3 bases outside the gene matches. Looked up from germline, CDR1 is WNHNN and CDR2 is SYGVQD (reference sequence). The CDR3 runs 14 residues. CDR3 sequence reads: CASSESGTAEKLFF. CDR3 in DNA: TGCGCCAGCAGTGAGTCCGGGACAGCCGAAAAACTGTTTTTT.

The CDR3 reads CASRAGGLYNEQFF. In DNA form, the CDR3 reads TGTGCCAGCAGAGCAGGGGGCCTCTACAATGAGCAGTTCTTC. The chain carries TRBV2 and TRBJ2-1, with TRBD1 identical over 8 bases. With 6 bases clipped from V and 3 bases from J, the junction kept 4 bases outside the gene matches. The CDR3 consists of 14 residues. Germline V gene sequence: CDR1 SNHLY, CDR2 FYNNEI.

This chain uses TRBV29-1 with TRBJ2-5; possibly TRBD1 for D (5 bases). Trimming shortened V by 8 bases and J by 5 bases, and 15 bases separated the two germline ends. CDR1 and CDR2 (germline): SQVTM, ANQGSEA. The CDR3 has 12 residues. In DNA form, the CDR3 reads TGCAGCTTTCGCAGGGCCCGCGAGACCCAGTACTTC. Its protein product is CSFRRARETQYF.